One sample yielded the 19 T cell receptor beta chains listed below, sequenced in a study of blood T cells in healthy people across ages. A second about 6 to 12 cycle PCR used barcoded and J-beta primers. MiXCR, run by TCRdb on the 5' RACE reads, gives a single entry per CDR3 protein. The sample carries 500,000 to 700,000 distinct CDR3 sequences, roughly 31% recorded once. Sequencing was done on a sample of blood. The receptors originated from a woman aged 80 or over in good health.

This chain connects TRBV2 to TRBJ1-5; D is perhaps TRBD1 (6 bases). Trimming removed 6 bases at V and 3 bases at J, with 15 bases between. The V gene's germline CDR1 is SNHLY and CDR2 FYNNEI. The CDR3 runs 15 residues. This CDR3 is CASSDIGGFNQPQHF. CDR3 nucleotides: TGTGCCAGCAGCGACATAGGGGGGTTCAATCAGCCCCAGCATTTT.

This clonotype has ten or more counts. V usage is TRBV20-1 and J usage is TRBJ2-6; 7 bases agree with TRBD2. This CDR3 spans 17 amino acids. With V trimmed by 5 bases and J by 2 bases, 12 bases remained unmatched. Germline-derived CDR1 and CDR2 are DFQATT and SNEGSKA (reference sequence). The CDR3 coding sequence is TGCAGTGCTCCAATGAGGGGACTATCCCCTGGGGCCAACGTCCTGACTTTC. It translates to CSAPMRGLSPGANVLTF.

Concerning this clonotype itself: The CDR3 end shows no conserved phenylalanine or tryptophan, and so a read error is likely. The DNA is left out, because the CDR3 cannot be placed on it with certainty; the CDR3 is given as TCRdb lists it. The rearrangement uses TRBV5-1 and TRBJ2-5; the table assigns TRBD1, which was not confirmed against the DNA. The CDR3 is 16 amino acids long, termini counted. Germline CDR1 is SGHRS and CDR2 is YFSETQ. CDR3 protein: CASSLAGTGGGYTFGS.

The chain links TRBV20-1 to TRBJ2-1; 7 bases line up with TRBD2. The ends lost 3 bases at V and 7 bases at J; junction bases unmatched: 12. The V gene's germline CDR1 is DFQATT and CDR2 SNEGSKA (reference sequence). The CDR3 is made up of 15 amino acids. In DNA form, the CDR3 reads TGCAGTGCTAGGGCAACTAGCGCGCTGGGGAATGAGCAGTTCTTC. Encoded protein: CSARATSALGNEQFF.

This clonotype was picked up a small number of times. At one of its ends the junction is not consistent with the germline gene, which may arise from a read error. The chain couples TRBV6-5 to TRBJ2-7; TRBD2 might be the D (6 bases). This CDR3 is 17 amino acids long. CDR1 MNHEY and CDR2 SVGAGI come from the germline V gene. This chain's CDR3 is CTSSYSIRTGGSYEQYF. The CDR3 DNA is TGTACCAGCAGTTACTCGATCCGGACCGGGGGTTCCTACGAGCAGTACTTC.

Concerning this clonotype itself: A clone one base away is much larger, so this may be a read error. The chain recombines TRBV4-3 with TRBJ2-5, with D tentatively TRBD1 (6 bases). The germline CDR1 and CDR2 sequences are LGHNA and YSLEER. This CDR3 has 15 amino acids. Trimming stripped 4 bases from V and 2 bases from J, with 14 bases between. The DNA for the CDR3 is TGCGCCAGCAGCCGAGATGACAGGCCGCAAGAGACCCAGTACTTC. Protein product: CASSRDDRPQETQYF.

The V call is TRBV5-1, the J call TRBJ2-1; D ambiguous. The length of the CDR3 is 13 residues. Germline-derived CDR1 and CDR2 are SGHRS and YFSETQ. The V gene lost 0 bases and the J gene lost 4 bases, with 5 bases spanning the gap. CDR3 amino acids: CASSLDVYNEQFF. The CDR3 coding sequence is TGCGCCAGCAGCTTGGACGTTTACAATGAGCAGTTCTTC. Supplemented by reference TRBV5-1 and TRBJ2-1, the full variable domain reads KAGVTQTPRYLIKTRGQQVTLSCSPISGHRSVSWYQQTPGQGLQFLFEYFSETQRNKGNFPGRFSGRQFSNSRSEMNVSTLELGDSALYLCASSLDVYNEQFFGPGTRLTVL.

A remark on this clonotype: Being one base from a much bigger clone, this may be a read error. The rearrangement uses TRBV20-1 and TRBJ2-7, with 9 nucleotides matching TRBD1. V lost 2 bases to trimming and J lost 1 base; unmatched junction nucleotides: 9. CDR3 size: 16 residues. Germline-derived CDR1 and CDR2 are DFQATT and SNEGSKA (reference sequence). DNA for the CDR3: TGCAGTGCTAGATCTCCTACAGGGGGCTTTTCCTACGAGCAGTACTTC. It encodes CSARSPTGGFSYEQYF.

As regards this clonotype: A read error may be the cause here, since a much bigger clone is one base away. The V gene is TRBV7-9, the J gene TRBJ2-5, with TRBD1 identical over 7 bases. Per the germline V gene, CDR1 is SEHNR and CDR2 is FQNEAQ (reference sequence). There are 14 residues in the CDR3. The trim removed 3 bases at V and 11 bases at J, leaving 12 bases unmatched. CDR3 loop: CASSFDRVVDEQYF. DNA of the CDR3: TGTGCCAGCAGCTTTGACAGGGTTGTCGATGAGCAGTACTTC. The whole variable domain, filled in from reference TRBV7-9 and TRBJ2-5, reads DTGVSQNPRHKITKRGQNVTFRCDPISEHNRLYWYRQTLGQGPEFLTYFQNEAQLEKSRLLSDRFSAERPKGSFSTLEIQRTEQGDSAMYLCASSFDRVVDEQYFGPGTRLLVL.

There are many counts of this clonotype. J is TRBJ2-7 and V is TRBV5-1; D perhaps matches TRBD2 (5 bases). V was cut by 4 bases and J by 3 bases, with 17 bases left in between. This CDR3 spans 15 amino acids. The V gene's germline CDR1 is SGHRS and CDR2 YFSETQ. The CDR3 is CASSREPNLDYEQYF. CDR3 in DNA: TGCGCCAGCAGCCGGGAACCTAACCTGGACTACGAGCAGTACTTC.

The sample holds a few counts of this clonotype. A much larger clone lies a single base off, so this may be a read error. The gene calls are TRBV5-5 and TRBJ1-2, with 8 bases identical to TRBD1. The trim removed 1 base at V and 5 bases at J, leaving 10 bases unmatched. Germline CDR1 reads SGHKS; CDR2 reads YYEKEE (reference sequence). This CDR3 is built from 16 residues. CDR3 residues: CASSLLGSGGAYGYTF. DNA for the CDR3: TGTGCCAGCAGCTTGCTCGGCTCAGGGGGCGCGTATGGCTACACCTTC.

This rearrangement joins TRBV7-2 to TRBJ1-2, with D possibly TRBD1 on 6 matching bases. CDR1 is SGHTA and CDR2 is FQGNSA in the germline V gene. The CDR3 covers 14 residues. Deletions cut 11 bases from V and 5 bases from J, with 21 bases between. The CDR3 region has the DNA TGTGCCGGCACCAAGCCAACGGGACATTATGGCTACACCTTC. Encoded protein: CAGTKPTGHYGYTF. The full variable domain, completed using reference TRBV7-2 and TRBJ1-2, is GAGVSQSPSNKVTEKGKDVELRCDPISGHTALYWYRQSLGQGLEFLIYFQGNSAPDKSGLPSDRFSAERTGGSVSTLTIQRTQQEDSAVYLCAGTKPTGHYGYTFGSGTRLTVV.

This clonotype has at least ten counts. The genes are TRBV20-1 and TRBJ2-1; 10 nucleotides align to TRBD2. Germline CDR1 reads DFQATT; CDR2 reads SNEGSKA (reference sequence). The CDR3 contains 15 residues. The V gene end was trimmed by 0 bases and the J gene end by 2 bases; junction bases not matched to a gene: 1. CDR3 nucleotides: TGCAGTGCTAGAGATGGGACTAGCGCCTACAATGAGCAGTTCTTC. It is translated as CSARDGTSAYNEQFF.

The J gene is TRBJ2-1, the V gene TRBV4-1, with D possibly being TRBD2 (6 bases). Germline V lookup: CDR1 MGHRA, CDR2 YSYEKL. Between the trimmed V and J ends, which lost 2 bases and 10 bases, there was a span of 21 bases. The CDR3 is 16 residues long. Here the CDR3 reads CASSQPRTGVTYEQFF. Here the CDR3 DNA reads TGCGCCAGCAGCCAACCAAGGACGGGGGTAACCTACGAGCAGTTCTTC.

Worth noting for this clonotype: A clone one base away is much larger, so this may be a read error. V gene TRBV5-1 combines with J gene TRBJ2-6; TRBD1 is a possible D gene (6 bases). The germline V gene has CDR1 SGHRS and CDR2 YFSETQ. V lost 7 bases and J lost 0, with 11 bases in between. CDR3 length equals 15 residues. The CDR3 loop is CASGWTVSGANVLTF. DNA for the CDR3: TGCGCCAGCGGCTGGACAGTCTCTGGGGCCAACGTCCTGACTTTC. Drawing the rest from reference TRBV5-1 and TRBJ2-6, the complete variable domain is KAGVTQTPRYLIKTRGQQVTLSCSPISGHRSVSWYQQTPGQGLQFLFEYFSETQRNKGNFPGRFSGRQFSNSRSEMNVSTLELGDSALYLCASGWTVSGANVLTFGAGSRLTVL.

This chain connects TRBV5-1 to TRBJ2-1, with 8 bases matching TRBD1. In germline, CDR1 is SGHRS, CDR2 YFSETQ. J lost 3 bases, V lost 5 bases, and 10 bases had no gene match. The CDR3 totals 16 residues. The CDR3 bases are TGCGCCAGCAGAGCCCAGGGACAGGAAGACTACAATGAGCAGTTCTTC. Amino acids: CASRAQGQEDYNEQFF. The complete variable domain, with remaining parts taken from reference TRBV5-1 and TRBJ2-1, reads KAGVTQTPRYLIKTRGQQVTLSCSPISGHRSVSWYQQTPGQGLQFLFEYFSETQRNKGNFPGRFSGRQFSNSRSEMNVSTLELGDSALYLCASRAQGQEDYNEQFFGPGTRLTVL.

This chain joins TRBV20-1 and TRBJ1-1; D is undetermined. This CDR3 region has 12 residues. Germline V gene lookup returns CDR1 DFQATT and CDR2 SNEGSKA (reference sequence). Deletions cut 6 bases from V and 6 bases from J, with 14 bases between. CDR3 nucleotides: TGCAGTGCCAGCGCTGTGGAGGCTGAAGCTTTCTTT. Translation: CSASAVEAEAFF.

The genes are TRBV7-2 and TRBJ2-3; D uncertain. Germline V lookup: CDR1 SGHTA, CDR2 FQGNSA. The CDR3 spans 14 residues. The V end lost 2 bases, the J end lost 0 bases, and 6 bases lay between the germline ends. CDR3 bases: TGTGCCAGCAGCTTATGGGCCAGCACAGATACGCAGTATTTT. This translates into CASSLWASTDTQYF.

This clonotype was recorded a few times. The chain combines TRBV7-2 with TRBJ1-2, with no clear D. There are 14 residues in the CDR3. V was clipped by 5 bases and J by 4 bases, with 14 bases between them. Germline-derived CDR1 and CDR2 are SGHTA and FQGNSA. The CDR3 DNA follows: TGTGCCAGCAGCGTCAGGATCCTTGGCTATGGCTACACCTTC. This translates into CASSVRILGYGYTF.